The 23 T cell receptor beta chains below all came from one sample that was sequenced in a study of shared clonotypes between healthy human individuals. The table came from immunoSEQ multiplex PCR; TCRdb's copy has only in-frame clones and leaves some out. The sample records roughly 2 million clones, about 95% being singletons. Naive-designated CD8 cells lacked CD45RO, were positively enriched for CCR7, and omitted terminally differentiated effector memory CD45RA+ cells. Sequencing used naive CD8+ T cells sorted from blood. These receptors were collected from a man aged 18 to 30 in good health.

This chain links TRBV7-9 with TRBJ1-1; D possibly corresponds to TRBD1 (5 bases). V gave up 1 base and J gave up 7 bases, with 7 bases separating them. Germline CDR1 reads SEHNR; CDR2 reads FQNEAQ (reference sequence). The CDR3 is 12 residues long. The DNA for the CDR3 is TGTGCCAGCAGCTTAGGGGGCTTTGAAGCTTTCTTT. This codes for CASSLGGFEAFF.

This chain connects TRBV4-1 to TRBJ2-7; the D gene could be TRBD1 or TRBD2 (6 bases each). CDR3 length: 14 residues. Germline CDR1 MGHRA, CDR2 YSYEKL. V shed 4 bases and J shed 5 bases, with 15 bases lying between them. The DNA for the CDR3 is TGCGCCAGCAGCCCCCCGAGGGGGGATAACGAGCAGTACTTC. It specifies CASSPPRGDNEQYF.

V is TRBV5-1 and J is TRBJ2-5; 8 nucleotides align to TRBD2. CDR1 and CDR2 (germline): SGHRS, YFSETQ. The CDR3 loop spans 15 amino acids. The junction had 5 bases not matched to a gene; V was cut back by 0 bases and J by 4 bases. The DNA of the CDR3 is TGCGCCAGCAGCTTGGCTAGCGGGTTGAGAGAGACCCAGTACTTC. It codes for CASSLASGLRETQYF.

The rearrangement links TRBV10-3 to TRBJ1-1, with D perhaps TRBD1 (5 bases). This CDR3 spans 13 amino acids. V was clipped by 11 bases and J by 3 bases, with 16 bases between them. Germline CDR1 is ENHRY and CDR2 is SYGVKD. The CDR3 DNA is TGTGCCGCCTGGGGGGGTAGGGACACTGAAGCTTTCTTT. Its translation: CAAWGGRDTEAFF.

J is TRBJ2-7 and V is TRBV7-9; TRBD1 or TRBD2 may be the D gene (5 bases each). V was shortened by 4 bases and J by 2 bases, with 12 bases between the two germline ends. Germline loops: CDR1 SEHNR, CDR2 FQNEAQ (reference sequence). The CDR3 consists of 14 residues. The CDR3 protein is CASSSPGPPYEQYF. For the CDR3, the DNA is TGTGCCAGCAGCTCCCCGGGGCCACCCTACGAGCAGTACTTC.

This chain joins TRBV5-1 and TRBJ1-1; D is perhaps TRBD1 (5 bases). Germline V gene lookup returns CDR1 SGHRS and CDR2 YFSETQ. There are 15 residues in the CDR3. Trimming took 0 bases from V and 4 from J, leaving 13 bases between them. CDR3 coding DNA: TGCGCCAGCAGCTTGGCCGAGGGGATGGTCACTGAAGCTTTCTTT. Its translation is CASSLAEGMVTEAFF.

V gene TRBV9 combines with J gene TRBJ1-1, with D tentatively TRBD1 (5 bases). This CDR3 is 14 amino acids long. V was pared by 4 bases and J by 3 bases, with 13 bases between. The germline V gene encodes CDR1 SGDLS and CDR2 YYNGEE. The CDR3 DNA reads TGTGCCAGCAGCCCCCACGGGGCGGACACTGAAGCTTTCTTT. Protein product: CASSPHGADTEAFF.

J is TRBJ2-3 and V is TRBV9; 11 nucleotides match TRBD2. This CDR3 spans 17 amino acids. With 2 bases clipped from V and 3 bases from J, the junction kept 8 bases outside the gene matches. Germline V gene lookup returns CDR1 SGDLS and CDR2 YYNGEE. The CDR3 region has the DNA TGTGCCAGCAGCGTCCTTAGCGGGAGGGCCGGAACAGATACGCAGTATTTT. Protein product: CASSVLSGRAGTDTQYF.

The chain has TRBV19 and TRBJ2-5, with D uncertain. V was pared by 3 bases and J by 2 bases, with 10 bases between. The germline V gene has CDR1 LNHDA and CDR2 SQIVND (reference sequence). CDR3 size: 14 residues. This CDR3 is CASSIGGDQETQYF. The DNA of the CDR3 is TGTGCCAGTAGTATCGGTGGGGATCAAGAGACCCAGTACTTC.

This chain links TRBV6-1 with TRBJ1-2, with D perhaps matching TRBD1 (5 bases). V was shortened by 11 bases and J by 1 base, with 11 bases between the two germline ends. CDR3 length: 12 amino acids. Germline V lookup: CDR1 MNHNS, CDR2 SASEGT. The DNA of the CDR3 is TGTGCCGCCCGGGACGGTAACTATGGCTACACCTTC. Protein: CAARDGNYGYTF.

This clone was seen just once. Other DNA sequences of this sample code for an identical CDR3. The J gene is TRBJ2-7, the V gene TRBV29-1, with 10 nucleotides matching TRBD2. The V gene's germline CDR1 is SQVTM and CDR2 ANQGSEA. This CDR3 contains 13 residues. V lost 4 bases to trimming and J lost 1 base; unmatched junction nucleotides: 1. CDR3 DNA: TGCAGCGTTGCTAGCGGGGGTTCCTACGAGCAGTACTTC. Encoded protein: CSVASGGSYEQYF.

The chain couples TRBV9 to TRBJ1-1, with TRBD1 matching over 9 bases. The J segment lost 6 bases and the V segment lost 4 bases, leaving 7 bases of the junction unmatched. The CDR3 has 14 amino acids. Germline V lookup: CDR1 SGDLS, CDR2 YYNGEE. The CDR3 DNA sequence: TGTGCCAGCAGCTTCTCACACAGGGGGCCTGAAGCTTTCTTT. Amino acids: CASSFSHRGPEAFF.

The chain recombines TRBV5-1 with TRBJ1-4; tentative D call: TRBD1 (5 bases). Germline V gives CDR1 SGHRS, CDR2 YFSETQ. V shed 0 bases and J shed 14 bases, with 11 bases lying between them. CDR3 size: 12 residues. CDR3 protein: CASSLEGTFLFF. In nucleotides, the CDR3 is TGCGCCAGCAGCTTGGAAGGGACCTTTCTGTTTTTT.

The J gene is TRBJ1-2, the V gene TRBV6-5, with D unresolved. Germline V gives CDR1 MNHEY, CDR2 SVGAGI. The CDR3 contains 13 residues. V gave up 6 bases and J gave up 2 bases, with 10 bases separating them. The CDR3 here is CASRIAANYGYTF. The CDR3 DNA sequence: TGTGCCAGCAGGATAGCAGCCAACTATGGCTACACCTTC.

The gene calls are TRBV2 and TRBJ2-2, with TRBD2 matching over 13 bases. Germline values: CDR1 SNHLY, CDR2 FYNNEI. The junction had 4 bases not matched to a gene; V was cut back by 10 bases and J by 5 bases. The CDR3 contains 14 residues. CDR3 sequence: CATGLAGETGELFF. Here the CDR3 DNA reads TGTGCCACCGGACTAGCGGGAGAAACCGGGGAGCTGTTTTTT. The full variable domain, completed using reference TRBV2 and TRBJ2-2, is EPEVTQTPSHQVTQMGQEVILRCVPISNHLYFYWYRQILGQKVEFLVSFYNNEISEKSEIFDDQFSVERPDGSNFTLKIRSTKLEDSAMYFCATGLAGETGELFFGEGSRLTVL.

V is TRBV5-5 and J is TRBJ2-1; TRBD1 matches at 8 bases. V lost 4 bases to trimming and J lost 2 bases; unmatched junction nucleotides: 8. CDR1 and CDR2 (germline): SGHKS, YYEKEE (reference sequence). The CDR3 length is 16 residues. CDR3: CASSLLGQDAYNEQFF. The CDR3 DNA is TGTGCCAGCAGCCTCCTGGGACAGGACGCCTACAATGAGCAGTTCTTC.

The chain links TRBV6-5 to TRBJ2-7, with 7 bases matching TRBD1. The CDR3 runs 14 residues. The V gene's germline CDR1 is MNHEY and CDR2 SVGAGI. V gave up 4 bases and J gave up 0 bases; unmatched junction bases: 3. Here the CDR3 reads CASSSYRGSYEQYF. The CDR3 nucleotides read TGTGCCAGCAGTTCTTACAGGGGCTCCTACGAGCAGTACTTC.

The chain has TRBV25-1 and TRBJ1-1; 8 bases are shared with TRBD1. The CDR3 is 15 amino acids. V gave up 1 base and J gave up 4 bases; unmatched junction bases: 5. The germline V gene has CDR1 MGHDK and CDR2 SYGVNS. CDR3 DNA: TGTGCCAGCAGTGAATGGGACAGGTCGGGCACTGAAGCTTTCTTT. This gives the protein CASSEWDRSGTEAFF.

The chain uses TRBV7-9 and TRBJ2-1, with 9 bases lining up with TRBD1. J gave up 1 base and V 2 bases, and 3 bases lay outside the gene matches. Germline V gene lookup returns CDR1 SEHNR and CDR2 FQNEAQ (reference sequence). The CDR3 has 16 residues. This CDR3 is CASSLQTGGSYNEQFF. In DNA form, the CDR3 reads TGTGCCAGCAGCTTACAGACAGGGGGGTCCTACAATGAGCAGTTCTTC.

The chain is built from TRBV4-3 and TRBJ1-2; 7 bases line up with TRBD1. The CDR3 is made up of 14 amino acids. Germline V gives CDR1 LGHNA, CDR2 YSLEER. Trimming took 1 base from V and 4 from J; bases not matched to a gene: 3. This chain's CDR3 is CASSQGGTAYGYTF. DNA of the CDR3: TGCGCCAGCAGCCAAGGAGGGACAGCCTATGGCTACACCTTC.

In the case of this clone: In the same sample, other DNA sequences code for this CDR3. The gene calls are TRBV4-1 and TRBJ1-2; the match to TRBD1 covers 11 bases. Losses at the gene ends were 3 bases for V and 0 bases for J; bases not matched to a gene: 0. Germline assignment: CDR1 MGHRA and CDR2 YSYEKL. The CDR3 totals 15 residues. CDR3: CASSQGQGANYGYTF. CDR3 in DNA: TGCGCCAGCAGCCAGGGACAGGGGGCTAACTATGGCTACACCTTC.

The chain employs TRBV10-1 and TRBJ2-2, with 12 bases identical to TRBD2. V was clipped by 2 bases and J by 9 bases; unmatched bases: 7. Germline CDR1 is WNHNN and CDR2 is SYGVQD (reference sequence). This CDR3 comprises 16 residues. DNA for the CDR3: TGCGCCAGCAGTGAGAGTCTAGCGGGAGGGCCAAGGGAGCTGTTTTTT. Residues: CASSESLAGGPRELFF.

This clone was recorded only once. The chain carries TRBV6-1 and TRBJ1-1; D unclear. The germline gives CDR1 MNHNS, CDR2 SASEGT. The CDR3 sequence is 13 residues long. The V gene lost 3 bases and the J gene lost 1 base, with 6 bases spanning the gap. Here the CDR3 reads CASSEWENTEAFF. Written as DNA, the CDR3 is TGTGCCAGCAGTGAGTGGGAGAACACTGAAGCTTTCTTT.